The 26 T cell receptor beta chains below come from one sample, sequenced in a study of T cells after yellow fever vaccination. Each CDR3 protein is one row after TCRdb ran MiXCR on the 5' RACE reads. Altogether 340,000 or so distinct CDR3 sequences are present, roughly an eighth being singletons, with the ten largest covering 3% to 4%. Source: CD4+ T cells sorted from PBMCs, taken 15 days after the yellow fever booster vaccination. The receptors stem from a young man who received the YFV17D yellow fever vaccine.

This clonotype was observed many times. CDR3 region: CASSLGTAGGYTF. The CDR3 region has the DNA TGTGCCAGCAGTTTGGGGACAGCGGGTGGCTACACCTTC. The chain joins TRBV12-3 or TRBV12-4 to TRBJ1-2, with TRBD1 identical over 7 bases. V shed 3 bases, J shed 7 bases, and the junction held 5 bases outside the gene matches. The CDR3 is 13 residues long.

Only a few counts were recorded for this clonotype. The CDR3 DNA is TGTGCCAGCAGCCCCAGCGTTGGAAAACTGTTTTTT. Translation gives CASSPSVGKLFF. The chain links TRBV3-1 to TRBJ1-4; no reliable D call. V lost 4 bases to trimming and J lost 10 bases, with 10 bases between them. This CDR3 has 12 residues. The germline gives CDR1 LGHDT, CDR2 YNNKEL (reference sequence).

This clonotype was counted a few times. The chain uses TRBV4-2 and TRBJ1-2, with 10 bases matching TRBD1. Germline trimming cut 2 bases from V and 6 bases from J; bases unmatched to any gene: 3. Germline V CDR1 and CDR2: LGHNA, YNFKEQ. CDR3 length equals 14 residues. The CDR3 nucleotides are TGTGCCAGCAGCCAACCGACAGGGGGCAATGGCTACACCTTC. This gives the protein CASSQPTGGNGYTF.

The genes are TRBV7-2 and TRBJ2-2, with a possible D match to TRBD2 (5 bases). The CDR3 has 12 amino acids. The ends were cut back, 4 bases at V and 13 bases at J, with 13 bases in the middle. The germline V gene encodes CDR1 SGHTA and CDR2 FQGNSA. DNA of the CDR3: TGTGCCAGCAGCTCCTATACCCGGGGGCTGTTTTTT. Residues: CASSSYTRGLFF.

At least ten counts were recorded for this clonotype. The genes are TRBV7-6 and TRBJ2-7; 8 bases match TRBD1. Germline-derived CDR1 and CDR2 are SGHVS and FNYEAQ. The CDR3 is 13 amino acids. J gave up 4 bases and V 5 bases, and 4 bases lay outside the gene matches. The CDR3 DNA sequence: TGTGCCAGCAGCGCAGGGGGCGGGTACGAGCAGTACTTC. It yields the protein CASSAGGGYEQYF.

Ten or more counts support this clonotype. The chain uses TRBV5-1 and TRBJ2-3, with a tentative D call TRBD1 (5 bases). V lost 4 bases and J 6 bases, leaving 18 bases between the germline ends. The CDR3 runs to 15 residues. CDR1 SGHRS and CDR2 YFSETQ come from the germline V gene. The CDR3 loop is CASSLLQGFMDTQYF. In nucleotides, the CDR3 is TGCGCCAGCAGCCTCCTTCAGGGTTTCATGGATACGCAGTATTTT.

This clonotype has at least ten counts. This sequence joins TRBV27 and TRBJ2-5, with TRBD2 matching 13 bases. Germline-derived CDR1 and CDR2 are MNHEY and SMNVEV (reference sequence). The length of the CDR3 is 16 residues. Unmatched junction bases numbered 5, after V lost 6 bases and J lost 1 base. For the CDR3, the DNA is TGTGCCAGCAGGCGACTAGCGGGGGGCAGCCAAGAGACCCAGTACTTC. Translated, it gives CASRRLAGGSQETQYF.

This clonotype was found many times. The V and J genes are TRBV7-2 and TRBJ1-5; tentative D call: TRBD1 (6 bases). Germline V gives CDR1 SGHTA, CDR2 FQGNSA. V lost 5 bases to trimming and J lost 5 bases, with 10 bases between them. This CDR3 is 13 amino acids long. Here the CDR3 DNA reads TGTGCCAGCAGCCAAGGGGGGGATCAGCCCCAGCATTTT. It is translated as CASSQGGDQPQHF.

The genes are TRBV30 and TRBJ1-2; 7 positions match TRBD1. CDR1 GTSNPN and CDR2 SVGIG come from the germline V gene (reference sequence). V was pared by 2 bases and J by 3 bases, with 0 bases of the junction left unmatched. The CDR3 length is 12 residues. This CDR3 reads CAWSQGDYGYTF. The CDR3 coding sequence is TGTGCCTGGAGTCAGGGGGACTATGGCTACACCTTC.

This clonotype has ten or more counts. The chain is built from TRBV18 and TRBJ1-6, with D maybe TRBD1 (6 bases). This CDR3 region has 16 residues. V was cut by 5 bases and J by 0 bases, with 11 bases left in between. Germline V gene lookup returns CDR1 KGHSH and CDR2 LQKENI. The chain's CDR3 is CASSTPRGSYNSPLHF. The CDR3 DNA is TGTGCCAGCTCAACGCCCAGGGGCTCCTATAATTCACCCCTCCACTTT. The full variable domain, its missing parts supplied by reference TRBV18 and TRBJ1-6, is NAGVMQNPRHLVRRRGQEARLRCSPMKGHSHVYWYRQLPEEGLKFMVYLQKENIIDESGMPKERFSAEFPKEGPSILRIQQVVRGDSAAYFCASSTPRGSYNSPLHFGNGTRLTVT.

This rearrangement joins TRBV20-1 to TRBJ1-4, with 11 bases aligning to TRBD1. Germline V gives CDR1 DFQATT, CDR2 SNEGSKA (reference sequence). V shed 1 base, J shed 7 bases, and the junction held 2 bases outside the gene matches. The CDR3 extends over 14 amino acids. The CDR3 nucleotides are TGCAGTGCTAGAGCCGGGACAGGGGGTGAAAAACTGTTTTTT. Protein: CSARAGTGGEKLFF.

This clonotype showed up just a few times. The rearrangement links TRBV5-5 to TRBJ2-1; tentative D call: TRBD2 (5 bases). The CDR3 totals 15 residues. V lost 0 bases, J lost 14 bases, and 21 bases lay in between. Germline CDR1 reads SGHKS; CDR2 reads YYEKEE (reference sequence). CDR3 DNA sequence: TGTGCCAGCAGCTTGGGTGACTCATATCTTACAGCGGAGTTCTTC. Translation gives CASSLGDSYLTAEFF.

This clonotype was observed a few times. The gene calls are TRBV18 and TRBJ2-7; D perhaps matches TRBD2 (6 bases). Trimming removed 3 bases at V and 6 bases at J, with 15 bases between. CDR3 size: 14 residues. Per the germline V gene, CDR1 is KGHSH and CDR2 is LQKENI. Here the CDR3 DNA reads TGTGCCAGCTCACCTTTGGTCAGGGAGGCCGAGCAGTACTTC. It specifies CASSPLVREAEQYF.

The chain recombines TRBV7-2 with TRBJ2-5, with TRBD2 matching 9 bases. Trimming removed 4 bases from V and 2 bases from J; junction bases left unmatched: 5. The CDR3 is 15 residues long. Per germline, CDR1 SGHTA and CDR2 FQGNSA. Written as DNA, the CDR3 is TGTGCCAGCAGCTGGGGGACTAGCATACAAGAGACCCAGTACTTC. It yields the protein CASSWGTSIQETQYF.

This clonotype was picked up a small number of times. The gene calls are TRBV6-5 and TRBJ2-7, with TRBD1 matching 8 bases. J gave up 3 bases and V 6 bases, and 4 bases lay outside the gene matches. The CDR3 loop spans 13 amino acids. Germline V gene data show CDR1 as MNHEY and CDR2 as SVGAGI. CDR3 sequence reads: CASRKTGDYEQYV. The CDR3 DNA is TGTGCCAGCAGGAAGACAGGGGACTACGAGCAGTACGTC.

This chain links TRBV19 with TRBJ1-5, with D possibly being TRBD1 (5 bases). The CDR3 contains 14 residues. CDR1 and CDR2 from the germline V gene are LNHDA and SQIVND (reference sequence). V gave up 7 bases and J gave up 0 bases, with 10 bases separating them. The CDR3, as DNA: TGTGCCAGTATCGACAGAAATAGCAATCAGCCCCAGCATTTT. Translation: CASIDRNSNQPQHF.

This clonotype has ten or more counts. J is TRBJ2-1 and V is TRBV7-8; unclear D gene. The germline CDR1 and CDR2 sequences are SGHVS and FQNEAQ. V lost 4 bases, J lost 6 bases, and 10 bases lay in between. This CDR3 region has 13 residues. For the CDR3, the DNA is TGTGCCAGCAGCTCCATGAACAGCAATGAGCAGTTCTTC. This sequence encodes CASSSMNSNEQFF.

For the CDR3, the DNA is TGTGCCAGCAGTTTAGAGCAGTCCGGAGTAGATACGCAGTATTTT. Translating gives CASSLEQSGVDTQYF. The chain carries TRBV27 and TRBJ2-3; the D is unclear. This CDR3 has 15 residues. Trimming pared 2 bases from V and 5 bases from J, leaving 14 bases between. From germline, CDR1 is MNHEY and CDR2 SMNVEV (reference sequence).

The genes are TRBV29-1 and TRBJ1-1, with 7 nucleotides matching TRBD1. V lost 4 bases and J lost 1; bases outside the gene matches: 6. This CDR3 region has 14 residues. Germline CDR1 and CDR2: SQVTM and ANQGSEA. This CDR3 reads CSVGPGQRNTEAFF. CDR3 sequence (DNA): TGCAGCGTTGGACCGGGACAGAGGAACACTGAAGCTTTCTTT.

The V call is TRBV7-9, the J call TRBJ2-3, with unresolved D. The CDR3 has 12 residues. The ends were cut back, 8 bases at V and 4 bases at J, with 10 bases in the middle. The germline gives CDR1 SEHNR, CDR2 FQNEAQ (reference sequence). The CDR3 region is CASLGRSDTQYF. CDR3 coding DNA: TGTGCCAGCTTGGGCCGGTCAGATACGCAGTATTTT.

The genes are TRBV6-6 and TRBJ1-2; maybe TRBD1 (5 bases). The CDR3 length is 13 residues. Trimming removed 10 bases at V and 0 bases at J, with 12 bases between. Germline CDR1 and CDR2: MNHNY and SVGAGI (reference sequence). CDR3 bases: TGTGCCACCAACCCAGGGACTAACTATGGCTACACCTTC. Its protein is CATNPGTNYGYTF.

This clonotype was seen a few times. This chain links TRBV6-5 with TRBJ2-5, with D perhaps TRBD1 or TRBD2 (7 bases each). The CDR3 loop spans 17 amino acids. V lost 0 bases, J lost 4 bases, and 18 bases lay in between. Germline V CDR1 and CDR2: MNHEY, SVGAGI. The CDR3 DNA sequence: TGTGCCAGCAGTTACTCAGGGGTAGCAGGGGGGGGAGAGACCCAGTACTTC. It codes for CASSYSGVAGGGETQYF.

Only a few counts were recorded for this clonotype. The rearrangement uses TRBV6-5 and TRBJ2-7; D gene ambiguous. V dropped 6 bases and J dropped 3 bases, with 18 bases sitting between them. Germline-derived CDR1 and CDR2 are MNHEY and SVGAGI. CDR3 size: 15 residues. This CDR3 is CASSLFGAGNYEQYF. As DNA, the CDR3 is TGTGCCAGCAGCCTCTTCGGAGCAGGCAACTACGAGCAGTACTTC.

Ten or more counts support this clonotype. J is TRBJ2-1 and V is TRBV6-5, with 9 nucleotides matching TRBD1. Germline assignment: CDR1 MNHEY and CDR2 SVGAGI. The trim removed 6 bases at V and 9 bases at J, leaving 12 bases unmatched. This CDR3 contains 15 residues. The CDR3 bases are TGTGCCAGCAGCCCACGCGGGACAGGGCATCGTGAGCAGTTCTTC. Translation gives CASSPRGTGHREQFF.

This clonotype was picked up many times. The J gene is TRBJ1-4, the V gene TRBV6-2 or TRBV6-3; 8 bases align to TRBD1. The germline V gene encodes CDR1 MNHEY and CDR2 SVGEGT. Trimming at V came to 5 bases and at J to 11 bases, leaving 7 bases not matched to a gene. This CDR3 is built from 13 residues. In DNA, the CDR3 is TGTGCCAGCAGTCACCGACAGGGGAGGAAACTGTTTTTT. Encoded protein: CASSHRQGRKLFF.

In its sample, this clonotype was seen a few times. CDR3 sequence: CASSLTGTGRYEQYV. The DNA of the CDR3 is TGTGCCAGCAGCTTAACCGGGACAGGGCGATACGAGCAGTACGTC. The genes are TRBV7-2 and TRBJ2-7; TRBD1 agrees at 9 bases. The CDR3 has 15 amino acids. V lost 2 bases to trimming and J lost 4 bases; unmatched junction nucleotides: 6. The germline V gene encodes CDR1 SGHTA and CDR2 FQGNSA.